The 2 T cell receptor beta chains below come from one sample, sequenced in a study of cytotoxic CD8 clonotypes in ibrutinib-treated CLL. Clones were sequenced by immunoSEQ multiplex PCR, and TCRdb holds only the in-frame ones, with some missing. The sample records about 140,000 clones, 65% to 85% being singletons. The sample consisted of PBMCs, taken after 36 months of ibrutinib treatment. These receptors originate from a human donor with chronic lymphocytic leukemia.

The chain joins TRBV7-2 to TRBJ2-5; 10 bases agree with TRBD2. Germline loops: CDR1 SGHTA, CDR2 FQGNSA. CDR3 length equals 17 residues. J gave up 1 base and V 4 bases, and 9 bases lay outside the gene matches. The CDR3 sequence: CASSSYGLADFQETQYF. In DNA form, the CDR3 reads TGTGCCAGCAGCTCCTACGGACTAGCGGATTTCCAAGAGACCCAGTACTTC.

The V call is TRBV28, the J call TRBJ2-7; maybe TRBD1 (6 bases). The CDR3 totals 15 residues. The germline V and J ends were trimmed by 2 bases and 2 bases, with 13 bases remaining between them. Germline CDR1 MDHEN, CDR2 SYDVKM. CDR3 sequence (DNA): TGTGCCAGCAGTTTAGGGCACAGGGCTACCTACGAGCAGTACTTC. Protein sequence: CASSLGHRATYEQYF.